Listed here are 19 T cell receptor beta chains from one sample, sequenced in a study of sequential checkpoint blockade in melanoma. Clones were sequenced by immunoSEQ multiplex PCR, and TCRdb holds only the in-frame ones, with some missing. The sample yields some 6,100 clones, around 58% seen once. Treatment reported: randomized to nivolumab then ipilimumab (arm A) or the reverse (arm B). Here the sequenced sample was CD8+ T cells sorted from blood (inferred from file names), taken from a patient given nivolumab and ipilimumab in sequence. The receptors shown here come from a human donor with melanoma.

V gene TRBV19 combines with J gene TRBJ2-7, with D perhaps TRBD1 (6 bases). Germline V lookup: CDR1 LNHDA, CDR2 SQIVND (reference sequence). Trimming pared 4 bases from V and 2 bases from J, leaving 12 bases between. The length of the CDR3 is 14 residues. The CDR3 region is CASSTSTGAYEQYF. The CDR3, as DNA: TGTGCCAGTAGTACCTCGACAGGCGCCTACGAGCAGTACTTC.

The V and J genes are TRBV6-5 and TRBJ2-7; 9 bases agree with TRBD2. In germline, CDR1 is MNHEY, CDR2 SVGAGI. Unmatched junction bases numbered 2, after V lost 0 bases and J lost 2 bases. This CDR3 has 15 amino acids. CDR3 sequence reads: CASSYSSGSPYEQYF. The CDR3 DNA sequence: TGTGCCAGCAGTTACTCTAGCGGGAGCCCCTACGAGCAGTACTTC.

This chain links TRBV4-2 with TRBJ2-7; 10 nucleotides agree with TRBD2. The junction had 14 bases not matched to a gene; V was cut back by 4 bases and J by 2 bases. Germline lookup yields CDR1 LGHNA and CDR2 YNFKEQ. The CDR3 covers 18 residues. CDR3 sequence: CASSPYVGASGSTYEQYF. DNA for the CDR3: TGTGCCAGCAGCCCCTACGTCGGGGCTAGCGGGAGTACCTACGAGCAGTACTTC.

The chain carries TRBV27 and TRBJ2-2, with 10 bases aligning to TRBD2. Trimming removed 5 bases from V and 1 base from J; junction bases left unmatched: 7. The germline V gene encodes CDR1 MNHEY and CDR2 SMNVEV (reference sequence). CDR3 length: 17 amino acids. CDR3 nucleotides: TGTGCCAGCAGTCTAGGACTAGCGGAATTGAACACCGGGGAGCTGTTTTTT. Protein: CASSLGLAELNTGELFF.

This clone appeared once. V usage is TRBV5-4 and J usage is TRBJ2-7; 9 positions agree with TRBD2. The CDR3 is 15 amino acids. Germline CDR1 SGHNT, CDR2 YYREEE (reference sequence). V gave up 4 bases and J gave up 1 base; unmatched junction bases: 6. The CDR3 here is CASSISGSGSYEQYF. In DNA, the CDR3 is TGTGCCAGCAGCATTAGCGGGAGCGGATCCTACGAGCAGTACTTC.

The J gene is TRBJ2-5, the V gene TRBV7-2; no definite D call. Germline CDR1 and CDR2: SGHTA and FQGNSA. This CDR3 comprises 14 residues. Trimming removed 1 base at V and 5 bases at J, with 11 bases between. CDR3 loop: CASSLEMTFETQYF. The CDR3 DNA is TGTGCCAGCAGCTTAGAGATGACTTTCGAGACCCAGTACTTC.

CDR3 in DNA: TGTGCCAGCAGCTTAACCTCGGGGCTAGCGGGGGGGCCCACAGATACGCAGTATTTT. Its protein product is CASSLTSGLAGGPTDTQYF. The V call is TRBV7-3, the J call TRBJ2-3, with 12 bases lining up with TRBD2. Germline V CDR1 and CDR2: SGHTA, FQGTGA. J was trimmed by 2 bases and V by 0 bases; bases with no gene match: 9. CDR3 length: 19 amino acids.

J is TRBJ2-7 and V is TRBV2; 7 nucleotides match TRBD2. Trimming at V came to 4 bases and at J to 4 bases, leaving 7 bases not matched to a gene. In germline, CDR1 is SNHLY, CDR2 FYNNEI. The CDR3 is made up of 14 amino acids. CDR3 coding DNA: TGTGCCAGCAGTGTTTTGGGGGGGGATTACGAGCAGTACTTC. It codes for CASSVLGGDYEQYF.

This clone came up a few times. V and J are TRBV4-1 and TRBJ2-7; D is uncertain. Trimming took 0 bases from V and 2 from J, leaving 8 bases between them. Germline-derived CDR1 and CDR2 are MGHRA and YSYEKL. CDR3 length: 14 residues. The CDR3 DNA reads TGCGCCAGCAGCCAAGAATACGGAGCCTACGAGCAGTACTTC. It translates to CASSQEYGAYEQYF.

This clone was seen only a few times. V gene TRBV15 combines with J gene TRBJ2-2, with D hard to call. V was shortened by 1 base and J by 3 bases, with 3 bases between the two germline ends. Germline-derived CDR1 and CDR2 are LNHNV and YYDKDF (reference sequence). The CDR3 runs 13 residues. CDR3 nucleotides: TGTGCCACCAGCAGAGGAGACACCGGGGAGCTGTTTTTT. Encoded protein: CATSRGDTGELFF.

V usage is TRBV10-3 and J usage is TRBJ1-5; D gene ambiguous. V was trimmed by 2 bases and J by 0 bases, leaving 8 bases between them. The germline gives CDR1 ENHRY, CDR2 SYGVKD. CDR3 length: 15 amino acids. CDR3 sequence (DNA): TGTGCCATCAGTGAGGCAGGTAGTAGCAATCAGCCCCAGCATTTT. Translated: CAISEAGSSNQPQHF.

This chain links TRBV5-4 with TRBJ2-1, with TRBD2 matching over 7 bases. This CDR3 spans 16 amino acids. Trimming cost V 4 bases and J 0 bases; bases outside gene matches: 7. In germline, CDR1 is SGHNT, CDR2 YYREEE (reference sequence). CDR3 in amino acids: CASSQEGGSSYNEQFF. The CDR3 DNA reads TGTGCCAGCAGCCAAGAGGGCGGGAGCTCCTACAATGAGCAGTTCTTC. The variable domain in full, completed from reference TRBV5-4 and TRBJ2-1, reads ETGVTQSPTHLIKTRGQQVTLRCSSQSGHNTVSWYQQALGQGPQFIFQYYREEENGRGNFPPRFSGLQFPNYSSELNVNALELDDSALYLCASSQEGGSSYNEQFFGPGTRLTVL.

The V call is TRBV29-1, the J call TRBJ2-2, with 7 bases that match TRBD1. The CDR3 is 13 amino acids. Losses at the gene ends were 6 bases for V and 5 bases for J; bases not matched to a gene: 6. Germline-derived CDR1 and CDR2 are SQVTM and ANQGSEA. The CDR3 here is CSVEDRSTGELFF. The CDR3 DNA is TGCAGCGTCGAGGACAGGTCGACCGGGGAGCTGTTTTTT.

This clone is termed medium-sized. This chain links TRBV13 with TRBJ2-7; the D gene is possibly TRBD2 (6 bases). Trimming pared 4 bases from V and 4 bases from J, leaving 17 bases between. This CDR3 comprises 15 residues. Germline V gene sequence: CDR1 PRHDT, CDR2 FYEKMQ (reference sequence). CDR3 region: CASSSRVGTVYEQYF. The CDR3 nucleotides are TGTGCCAGCAGCTCGCGAGTTGGGACTGTATACGAGCAGTACTTC. Using reference TRBV13 and TRBJ2-7 for the parts outside the CDR3, the full variable domain is AAGVIQSPRHLIKEKRETATLKCYPIPRHDTVYWYQQGPGQDPQFLISFYEKMQSDKGSIPDRFSAQQFSDYHSELNMSSLELGDSALYFCASSSRVGTVYEQYFGPGTRLTVT.

The rearrangement links TRBV2 to TRBJ1-2; 7 bases fit TRBD1. Unmatched junction bases numbered 11, after V lost 5 bases and J lost 8 bases. The CDR3 spans 14 residues. Looked up from germline, CDR1 is SNHLY and CDR2 is FYNNEI. The CDR3 loop is CASSWDSLLEGYTF. DNA of the CDR3: TGTGCCAGCAGTTGGGACAGCCTTTTAGAGGGCTACACCTTC.

The rearrangement joins TRBV2 to TRBJ2-1; TRBD2 is a possible D gene (6 bases). This CDR3 is 14 amino acids long. Germline CDR1 SNHLY, CDR2 FYNNEI. The germline V and J ends were trimmed by 5 bases and 6 bases, with 14 bases remaining between them. CDR3 sequence: CASSRDSASNEQFF. CDR3 DNA: TGTGCCAGCAGTAGGGACTCCGCCAGCAATGAGCAGTTCTTC. Full variable domain (missing parts from reference TRBV2 and TRBJ2-1): EPEVTQTPSHQVTQMGQEVILRCVPISNHLYFYWYRQILGQKVEFLVSFYNNEISEKSEIFDDQFSVERPDGSNFTLKIRSTKLEDSAMYFCASSRDSASNEQFFGPGTRLTVL.

The V gene is TRBV2, the J gene TRBJ2-1, with a tentative D call TRBD2 (5 bases). Germline-derived CDR1 and CDR2 are SNHLY and FYNNEI. V was pared by 7 bases and J by 8 bases, with 9 bases between. The CDR3 has 11 residues. DNA for the CDR3: TGTGCCAGCAACCCGGAGGATGAGCAGTTCTTC. Translation: CASNPEDEQFF.

CDR3 sequence (DNA): TGTGCCAGCAGCACGGACACCAGGACAGGGGTTGACACCGGGGAGCTGTTTTTT. It encodes CASSTDTRTGVDTGELFF. The V and J genes are TRBV9 and TRBJ2-2, with 9 bases aligning to TRBD1. V dropped 4 bases and J dropped 3; count of bases not matched to a gene: 13. CDR1 is SGDLS, CDR2 YYNGEE, per germline. The CDR3 contains 18 residues.

The genes are TRBV21-1 and TRBJ1-2. TRBV21-1 is annotated as a pseudogene. The length of the CDR3 is 13 residues. The CDR3 protein is CASSKEGGGGYTF. The CDR3 region has the DNA TGTGCCAGCAGCAAAGAGGGAGGAGGTGGCTACACCTTC.